A selection of T cell receptor beta chains follows, all from one sample in a study of cytomegalovirus exposure and HLA in healthy donors. Method: immunoSEQ multiplex PCR; TCRdb's copy keeps in-frame clones and lacks some. The profile shows around 190,000 clones, around three quarters of them singletons. Sequencing was done on a sample of PBMCs. The receptors originated from a man aged 25-45 years in good health and CMV-seronegative. CDR3s include the opening cysteine and the closing phenylalanine or tryptophan. Each record gives: V gene, CDR3 protein.

V gene: TRBV13; CDR3 protein: CASSNQREGSYEQYF
V gene: TRBV27; CDR3 protein: CASSLGGPKGYGYTF
V gene: TRBV27; CDR3 protein: CASSAATGEAGPNTEAFF
V gene: TRBV19; CDR3 protein: CASSIGRMYEQYF
V gene: TRBV19; CDR3 protein: CASSILGQRESRTGELFF
V gene: TRBV19; CDR3 protein: CASRWSGTSGSGELFF
V gene: TRBV5-1; CDR3 protein: CASSSRADTGELFF
V gene: TRBV6-6; CDR3 protein: CASSYFRTGEYEQYF
V gene: TRBV10-1; CDR3 protein: CASSKGGTGDTGELFF
V gene: TRBV25-1; CDR3 protein: CASSEAIAGSTNEKLFF
V gene: TRBV28; CDR3 protein: CASSPPGRGAGITF
V gene: TRBV25-1; CDR3 protein: CASSKGLPQETQYF
V gene: TRBV30; CDR3 protein: CAWSVPGTGGNSPLHF
V gene: TRBV27; CDR3 protein: CASSPQGPSSYEQYF
V gene: TRBV9; CDR3 protein: CASSVGKGASYEQYF
V gene: TRBV27; CDR3 protein: CASSLSNTVSYEQYF
V gene: TRBV14; CDR3 protein: CASSGSGYEQYF
V gene: TRBV7-7; CDR3 protein: CASSLTSGPRETQYF
V gene: TRBV29-1; CDR3 protein: CSVDLQGDEQFF
V gene: TRBV7-6; CDR3 protein: CASSPASGPSYEQYF
V gene: TRBV5-4; CDR3 protein: CASSSPQGAWTEAFF
V gene: TRBV28; CDR3 protein: CASSLGLAGGYEQFF
V gene: TRBV7-6; CDR3 protein: CASSEPGIQNEKLFF
V gene: TRBV5-1; CDR3 protein: CASSLVLAGGQREQYF
V gene: TRBV29-1; CDR3 protein: CSVEGSGTGGYNEQFF
V gene: TRBV4-1; CDR3 protein: CASSQVGGNYEQYF
V gene: TRBV11-2; CDR3 protein: CASSLDGTDNGYGYTF
V gene: TRBV10-3; CDR3 protein: CAIRWMGANYGYTF
V gene: TRBV28; CDR3 protein: CASGAGQRATSGTDTQYF
V gene: TRBV2; CDR3 protein: CASRRSYSNQPQHF
V gene: TRBV28; CDR3 protein: CASRISAGVAKNIQYF
V gene: TRBV5-4; CDR3 protein: CASGFRLAGGFGELFF
V gene: TRBV18; CDR3 protein: CASSPVGQETQYF
V gene: TRBV6-1; CDR3 protein: CASSELGGGAQYF
V gene: TRBV18; CDR3 protein: CASSPRLAGDETQYF
V gene: TRBV28; CDR3 protein: CASEGGTGGGWYEKLFF
V gene: TRBV19; CDR3 protein: CASKAGANEQFF